These 27 T cell receptor beta chains share one sample of origin, sequenced in a study of tumor-infiltrating T cells and Merkel cell polyomavirus. Study in general: The study examined CD8+ T cells specific for the Merkel cell polyomavirus KLL epitope.

The repertoire was sequenced with immunoSEQ multiplex PCR; TCRdb's copy has only in-frame clones and lacks some. Of 20,000 to 30,000 clones listed, roughly 87% are singletons. Robust Merkel cell polyomavirus Large T antigen positivity by immunohistochemistry was seen in all patients' tumors. The material sequenced was lymph node tissue. The receptors shown here come from a man aged 50-59 years with Merkel cell carcinoma.

The CDR3 reads CASSTPGGNTIYF. The CDR3 DNA reads TGTGCCAGCAGTACCCCAGGGGGAAACACCATATATTTT. This chain links TRBV6-5 with TRBJ1-3, with D tentatively TRBD1 (5 bases). V was cut by 5 bases and J by 4 bases, with 9 bases left in between. The germline V gene encodes CDR1 MNHEY and CDR2 SVGAGI. The CDR3 has 13 residues.

The V and J genes are TRBV6-5 and TRBJ1-2; possible D gene TRBD1, 6 bases. The CDR3 consists of 11 residues. CDR1 is MNHEY and CDR2 is SVGAGI in the germline V gene. Trimming took 6 bases from V and 12 from J, leaving 14 bases between them. The CDR3 spells CASRDRTEDTF. The DNA for the CDR3 is TGTGCCAGCAGGGATAGGACAGAGGACACCTTC.

The CDR3: CASSRGPNYGYTF. The CDR3 bases are TGTGCCAGCAGTAGGGGCCCAAACTATGGCTACACCTTC. The gene calls are TRBV2 and TRBJ1-2, with D tentatively TRBD1 (5 bases). Trimming cost V 5 bases and J 2 bases, with 9 bases left between them. The CDR3 is 13 amino acids. Germline V lookup: CDR1 SNHLY, CDR2 FYNNEI.

The V gene is TRBV7-2, the J gene TRBJ2-3, with 8 bases identical to TRBD2. The length of the CDR3 is 14 residues. Trimming removed 3 bases from V and 6 bases from J; junction bases left unmatched: 5. The germline CDR1 and CDR2 sequences are SGHTA and FQGNSA. The CDR3 bases are TGTGCCAGCAGCTTTAGCGGGGTTGCGGATACGCAGTATTTT. Encoded protein: CASSFSGVADTQYF.

The chain links TRBV10-3 to TRBJ2-7; tentative D call: TRBD2 (6 bases). The V end was cut by 2 bases, the J end by 3 bases, with 11 bases between. The CDR3 spans 14 residues. From germline, CDR1 is ENHRY and CDR2 SYGVKD. Here the CDR3 reads CAISEAAGGYEQYF. In DNA, the CDR3 is TGTGCCATCAGTGAGGCCGCCGGGGGCTACGAGCAGTACTTC.

The chain combines TRBV11-2 with TRBJ2-7; 8 nucleotides agree with TRBD1. The CDR3 loop spans 16 amino acids. Looked up from germline, CDR1 is SGHAT and CDR2 is FQNNGV. V dropped 2 bases and J dropped 0; count of bases not matched to a gene: 6. CDR3: CASSLTGTGLSYEQYF. CDR3 DNA sequence: TGTGCCAGCAGCTTAACCGGGACAGGCCTCTCCTACGAGCAGTACTTC.

This chain uses TRBV9 with TRBJ2-7, with 11 bases matching TRBD2. Looked up from germline, CDR1 is SGDLS and CDR2 is YYNGEE. The CDR3 loop spans 17 amino acids. Germline trimming cut 4 bases from V and 3 bases from J; bases unmatched to any gene: 12. CDR3 sequence (DNA): TGTGCCAGCAGCTCAGAAGCCGGGACTAGCGGATTCTACGAGCAGTACTTC. Amino acid sequence: CASSSEAGTSGFYEQYF.

V is TRBV6-6 and J is TRBJ1-5; D ambiguous. CDR1 and CDR2 from the germline V gene are MNHNY and SVGAGI (reference sequence). The length of the CDR3 is 16 residues. The germline V and J ends were trimmed by 6 bases and 1 base, with 16 bases remaining between them. As DNA, the CDR3 is TGTGCCAGCAGCCTGACACACCCGGGGAGCAATCAGCCCCAGCATTTT. It encodes CASSLTHPGSNQPQHF.

The chain links TRBV5-1 to TRBJ1-5; 10 bases align to TRBD1. The length of the CDR3 is 13 residues. Germline CDR1 SGHRS, CDR2 YFSETQ. The V segment lost 9 bases and the J segment 7 bases; nucleotides outside the gene matches: 7. CDR3 nucleotide sequence: TGCGCCAAACCGGGACAGGGGTACCAGCCCCAGCATTTT. This gives the protein CAKPGQGYQPQHF.

V gene TRBV19 combines with J gene TRBJ2-1; 11 positions agree with TRBD2. Germline V gene lookup returns CDR1 LNHDA and CDR2 SQIVND (reference sequence). V gave up 1 base and J gave up 3 bases; unmatched junction bases: 5. The CDR3 length is 17 residues. This chain's CDR3 is CASSIARLAGHYNEQFF. The CDR3 coding sequence is TGTGCCAGTAGTATAGCCCGACTAGCGGGGCACTACAATGAGCAGTTCTTC.

The J gene is TRBJ2-5, the V gene TRBV5-4; 9 bases match TRBD2. The CDR3 sequence is 17 residues long. With V trimmed by 3 bases and J by 2 bases, 11 bases remained unmatched. CDR1 and CDR2 from the germline V gene are SGHNT and YYREEE (reference sequence). The CDR3 DNA reads as TGTGCCAGCAGCTCGCCTACCCAGCGGGGGGCACAAGAGACCCAGTACTTC. Encoded protein: CASSSPTQRGAQETQYF.

The J gene is TRBJ2-3, the V gene TRBV6-1, with no clear D. The CDR3 contains 14 residues. Germline V lookup: CDR1 MNHNS, CDR2 SASEGT. Trimming took 7 bases from V and 4 from J, leaving 15 bases between them. The CDR3 reads CASTLANVADTQYF. DNA for the CDR3: TGTGCCAGCACCCTGGCCAATGTGGCAGATACGCAGTATTTT.

This chain connects TRBV6-1 to TRBJ2-3; D is perhaps TRBD1 (7 bases). V lost 7 bases and J lost 3, with 17 bases in between. This CDR3 region has 15 residues. Germline V gene sequence: CDR1 MNHNS, CDR2 SASEGT. For the CDR3, the DNA is TGTGCCAGCACCCCACTAGCAGGGGGGACAGATACGCAGTATTTT. Translated, it gives CASTPLAGGTDTQYF.

The chain uses TRBV18 and TRBJ2-1; D is possibly TRBD1 (6 bases). The CDR3 extends over 13 amino acids. The V gene lost 3 bases and the J gene lost 10 bases, with 13 bases spanning the gap. Germline lookup yields CDR1 KGHSH and CDR2 LQKENI. The CDR3 reads CASSPSQGKEQFF. The DNA for the CDR3 is TGTGCCAGCTCACCCTCTCAGGGGAAAGAGCAGTTCTTC.

The V call is TRBV2, the J call TRBJ2-7; 16 bases are a match to TRBD2. CDR1 SNHLY and CDR2 FYNNEI come from the germline V gene. The CDR3 spans 19 residues. Trimming took 5 bases from V and 1 from J; bases not matched to a gene: 11. The CDR3 DNA sequence: TGTGCCAGCAGTAAAACCCCGGGACTAGCGGGAGGGCCATCCTACGAGCAGTACTTC. It is translated as CASSKTPGLAGGPSYEQYF. Together with reference TRBV2 and TRBJ2-7, the CDR3 gives the full variable domain: EPEVTQTPSHQVTQMGQEVILRCVPISNHLYFYWYRQILGQKVEFLVSFYNNEISEKSEIFDDQFSVERPDGSNFTLKIRSTKLEDSAMYFCASSKTPGLAGGPSYEQYFGPGTRLTVT.

The gene calls are TRBV7-3 and TRBJ1-1; 7 bases line up with TRBD1. Germline V CDR1 and CDR2: SGHTA, FQGTGA. V shed 5 bases, J shed 2 bases, and the junction held 8 bases outside the gene matches. The CDR3 length is 15 residues. CDR3 amino acids: CASSPGRGGNTEAFF. The CDR3 coding sequence is TGTGCCAGCAGCCCCGGAAGAGGGGGCAACACTGAAGCTTTCTTT.

This chain uses TRBV2 with TRBJ2-1; D perhaps matches TRBD2 (6 bases). The CDR3 contains 14 residues. Germline CDR1 reads SNHLY; CDR2 reads FYNNEI. V shed 8 bases and J shed 4 bases, with 15 bases lying between them. The CDR3 reads CASRAPGTYNEQFF. CDR3 coding DNA: TGTGCCAGCCGAGCTCCCGGGACTTACAATGAGCAGTTCTTC.

This clone was detected once. V gene TRBV9 combines with J gene TRBJ2-1; the match to TRBD2 covers 12 bases. In germline, CDR1 is SGDLS, CDR2 YYNGEE. CDR3 length: 18 residues. Trimming removed 1 base from V and 5 bases from J; junction bases left unmatched: 10. The DNA for the CDR3 is TGTGCCAGCAGCGTACTAGCGGGAGGGCCCCTTATGGACAATGAGCAGTTCTTC. Its translation is CASSVLAGGPLMDNEQFF.

This clone showed up just once. The rearrangement links TRBV5-5 to TRBJ2-2; D not resolved. The CDR3 spans 15 residues. The ends were cut back, 2 bases at V and 6 bases at J, with 14 bases in the middle. The germline gives CDR1 SGHKS, CDR2 YYEKEE (reference sequence). The CDR3 here is CASSFNIWAAGELFF. The CDR3 DNA reads as TGTGCCAGCAGCTTTAACATTTGGGCTGCCGGGGAGCTGTTTTTT.

This clone showed up just once. This chain links TRBV28 with TRBJ2-3; D gene ambiguous. The CDR3 spans 12 residues. CDR1 is MDHEN, CDR2 SYDVKM, per germline. The CDR3 DNA sequence: TGTGCTTCACATTCTCGAGGAGATACGCAGTATTTT. Its translation is CASHSRGDTQYF.

This chain joins TRBV5-1 and TRBJ2-1; no firm D call. The V end was cut by 1 base, the J end by 5 bases, with 10 bases between. This CDR3 has 14 amino acids. The germline V gene encodes CDR1 SGHRS and CDR2 YFSETQ. The chain's CDR3 is CASSLNTANNEQFF. The CDR3 DNA sequence: TGCGCCAGCAGCTTGAACACAGCAAACAATGAGCAGTTCTTC.

The chain employs TRBV6-1 and TRBJ2-2; D is perhaps TRBD2 (6 bases). Germline V gene data show CDR1 as MNHNS and CDR2 as SASEGT. V was shortened by 3 bases and J by 5 bases, with 16 bases between the two germline ends. This CDR3 is 16 amino acids long. CDR3 sequence (DNA): TGTGCCAGCAGTGACAACCTAGCGCTACCGACCGGGGAGCTGTTTTTT. Translated: CASSDNLALPTGELFF.

The chain carries TRBV5-1 and TRBJ1-1; weak D call: TRBD1 (6 bases). This CDR3 region has 13 residues. Germline V CDR1 and CDR2: SGHRS, YFSETQ. Trimming removed 7 bases at V and 3 bases at J, with 13 bases between. The CDR3 bases are TGCGCCAGCGGCAACAGGGCGGACACTGAAGCTTTCTTT. Amino acids: CASGNRADTEAFF.

This chain uses TRBV30 with TRBJ2-2, with D maybe TRBD1 (5 bases). The CDR3 loop spans 14 amino acids. CDR1 GTSNPN and CDR2 SVGIG come from the germline V gene (reference sequence). V was shortened by 3 bases and J by 0 bases, with 8 bases between the two germline ends. CDR3 coding DNA: TGTGCCTGGAGACAGGCGGCGAACACCGGGGAGCTGTTTTTT. This codes for CAWRQAANTGELFF. Combining the CDR3 with reference TRBV30 and TRBJ2-2 gives the whole variable domain SQTIHQWPATLVQPVGSPLSLECTVEGTSNPNLYWYRQAAGRGLQLLFYSVGIGQISSEVPQNLSASRPQDRQFILSSKKLLLSDSGFYLCAWRQAANTGELFFGEGSRLTVL.

The CDR3 loop reads CASSFSGDTEAFF. The CDR3 DNA is TGTGCCAGCAGCTTCTCAGGGGACACTGAAGCTTTCTTT. The chain links TRBV7-9 to TRBJ1-1; possibly TRBD1 for D (6 bases). The CDR3 is 13 amino acids. The germline CDR1 and CDR2 sequences are SEHNR and FQNEAQ (reference sequence). Trimming cost V 3 bases and J 3 bases, with 8 bases left between them.

This chain uses TRBV4-3 with TRBJ1-1; D might be TRBD1 (5 bases). Germline CDR1 and CDR2: LGHNA and YSLEER. V lost 0 bases to trimming and J lost 1 base, with 9 bases between them. The CDR3 has 15 residues. As DNA, the CDR3 is TGCGCCAGCAGCCAAGACTGGACAACGAACACTGAAGCTTTCTTT. Its translation is CASSQDWTTNTEAFF.

The chain recombines TRBV7-9 with TRBJ1-2; D remains unclear. Between the trimmed V and J ends, which lost 3 bases and 8 bases, there was a span of 16 bases. This CDR3 has 14 amino acids. Germline V gene lookup returns CDR1 SEHNR and CDR2 FQNEAQ (reference sequence). In nucleotides, the CDR3 is TGTGCCAGCAGCTTCCGGTCCGAGGGCACGGGCTACACCTTC. As protein: CASSFRSEGTGYTF.